The following is a TCR beta chain sequence with its context. Method: immunoSEQ multiplex PCR; TCRdb's copy keeps in-frame clones and lacks some. The sample contains around 25,000 clones, approximately 82% of which appear only once. The sample belongs to a study of blood T cell repertoires in COVID-19. At the level of the study: Nucleic acid was either cDNA or gDNA, and it came from T cells, B-cell-depleted T cells, or PBMCs.

Germline V gene lookup returns CDR1 LGHDT and CDR2 YNNKEL (reference sequence). Trimming pared 1 base from V and 0 bases from J, leaving 7 bases between. The CDR3 runs 15 residues. The sequence came from a man in his 70s with acute or convalescent COVID-19. The rearrangement joins TRBV3-1 (or the pseudogene TRBV3-2) to TRBJ1-5, with D possibly matching TRBD1 (6 bases). The sequencing sample was made of peripheral blood. The CDR3: CASSQGQDSNQPQHF. CDR3 coding DNA: TGTGCCAGCAGCCAAGGACAGGATAGCAATCAGCCCCAGCATTTT.